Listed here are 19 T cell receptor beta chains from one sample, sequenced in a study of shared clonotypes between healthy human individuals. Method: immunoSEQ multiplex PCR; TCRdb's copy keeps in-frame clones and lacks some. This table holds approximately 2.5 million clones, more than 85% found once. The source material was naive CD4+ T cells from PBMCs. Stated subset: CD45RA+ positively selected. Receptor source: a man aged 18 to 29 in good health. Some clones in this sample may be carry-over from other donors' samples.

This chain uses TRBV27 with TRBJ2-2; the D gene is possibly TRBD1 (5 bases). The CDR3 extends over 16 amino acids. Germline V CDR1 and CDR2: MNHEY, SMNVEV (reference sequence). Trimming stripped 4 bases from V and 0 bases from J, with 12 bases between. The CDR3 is CASSSGREANTGELFF. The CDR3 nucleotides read TGTGCCAGCAGTTCTGGCAGGGAAGCGAACACCGGGGAGCTGTTTTTT.

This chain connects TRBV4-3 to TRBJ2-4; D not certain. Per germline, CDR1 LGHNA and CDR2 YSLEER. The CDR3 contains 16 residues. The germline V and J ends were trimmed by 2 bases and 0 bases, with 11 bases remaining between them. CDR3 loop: CASSQSNRLAKNIQYF. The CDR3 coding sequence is TGCGCCAGCAGCCAAAGTAATCGGCTAGCCAAAAACATTCAGTACTTC.

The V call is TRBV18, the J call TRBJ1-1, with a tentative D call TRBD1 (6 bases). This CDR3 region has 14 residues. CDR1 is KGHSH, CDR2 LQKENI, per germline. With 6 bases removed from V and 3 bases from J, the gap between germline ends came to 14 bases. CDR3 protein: CASSQERGDTEAFF. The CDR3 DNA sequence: TGTGCCAGCTCGCAAGAAAGGGGGGACACTGAAGCTTTCTTT.

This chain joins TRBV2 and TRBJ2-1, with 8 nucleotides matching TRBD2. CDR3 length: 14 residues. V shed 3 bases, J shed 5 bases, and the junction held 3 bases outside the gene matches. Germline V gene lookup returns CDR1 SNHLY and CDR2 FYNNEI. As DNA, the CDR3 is TGTGCCAGCAGTGAGACTAGCGCAGACAATGAGCAGTTCTTC. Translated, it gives CASSETSADNEQFF. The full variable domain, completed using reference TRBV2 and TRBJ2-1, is EPEVTQTPSHQVTQMGQEVILRCVPISNHLYFYWYRQILGQKVEFLVSFYNNEISEKSEIFDDQFSVERPDGSNFTLKIRSTKLEDSAMYFCASSETSADNEQFFGPGTRLTVL.

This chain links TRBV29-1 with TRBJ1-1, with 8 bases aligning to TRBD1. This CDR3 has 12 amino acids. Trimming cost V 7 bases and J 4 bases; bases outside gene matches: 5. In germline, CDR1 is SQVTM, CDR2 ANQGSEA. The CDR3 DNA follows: TGCAGCGCCCTCCAGGGGGCCACTGAAGCTTTCTTT. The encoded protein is CSALQGATEAFF.

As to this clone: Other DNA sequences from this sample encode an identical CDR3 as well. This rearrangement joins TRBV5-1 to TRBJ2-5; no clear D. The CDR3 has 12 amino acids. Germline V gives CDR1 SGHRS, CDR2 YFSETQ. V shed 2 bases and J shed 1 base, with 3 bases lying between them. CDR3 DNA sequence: TGCGCCAGCAGCTTTACCCAAGAGACCCAGTACTTC. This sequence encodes CASSFTQETQYF.

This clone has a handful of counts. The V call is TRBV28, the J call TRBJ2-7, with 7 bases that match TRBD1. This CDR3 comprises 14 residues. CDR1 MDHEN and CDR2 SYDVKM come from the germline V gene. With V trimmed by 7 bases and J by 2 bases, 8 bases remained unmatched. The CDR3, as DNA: TGTGCCAGCATTCACCGGGACAGACCCTACGAGCAGTACTTC. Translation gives CASIHRDRPYEQYF.

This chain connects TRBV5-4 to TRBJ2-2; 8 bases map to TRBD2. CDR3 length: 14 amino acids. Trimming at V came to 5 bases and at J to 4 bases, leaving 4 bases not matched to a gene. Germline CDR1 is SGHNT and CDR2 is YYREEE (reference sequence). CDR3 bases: TGTGCCAGCAGGACTAGCGAAACCACCGGGGAGCTGTTTTTT. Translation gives CASRTSETTGELFF.

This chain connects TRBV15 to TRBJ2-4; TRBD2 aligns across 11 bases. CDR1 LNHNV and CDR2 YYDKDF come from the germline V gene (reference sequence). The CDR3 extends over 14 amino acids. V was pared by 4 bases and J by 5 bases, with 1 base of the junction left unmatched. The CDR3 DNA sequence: TGTGCCACCAGCAAGGGACTAGCGGAAAACATTCAGTACTTC. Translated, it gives CATSKGLAENIQYF.

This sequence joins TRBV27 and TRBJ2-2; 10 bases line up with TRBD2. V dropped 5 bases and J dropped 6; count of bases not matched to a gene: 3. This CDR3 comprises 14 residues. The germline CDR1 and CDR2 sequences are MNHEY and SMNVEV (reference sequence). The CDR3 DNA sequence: TGTGCCAGCAGTAGGACTAGCGGTGCCGGGGAGCTGTTTTTT. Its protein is CASSRTSGAGELFF.

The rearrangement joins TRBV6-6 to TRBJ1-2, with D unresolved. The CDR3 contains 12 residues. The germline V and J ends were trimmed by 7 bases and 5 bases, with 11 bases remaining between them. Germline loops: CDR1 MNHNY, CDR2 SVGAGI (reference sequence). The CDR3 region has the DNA TGTGCCAGCACCCTAGTGGGGTATGGCTACACCTTC. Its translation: CASTLVGYGYTF.

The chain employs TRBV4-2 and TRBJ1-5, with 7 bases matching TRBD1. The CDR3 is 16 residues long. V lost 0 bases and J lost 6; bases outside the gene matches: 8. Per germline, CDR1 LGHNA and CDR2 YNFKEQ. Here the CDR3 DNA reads TGTGCCAGCAGCCAAGATAGGCCAGGGGGGAGTCAGCCCCAGCATTTT. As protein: CASSQDRPGGSQPQHF.

Here the CDR3 reads CASSVALGTGTDTQYF. As DNA, the CDR3 is TGTGCCAGCAGCGTAGCTTTAGGGACAGGGACAGATACGCAGTATTTT. The chain has TRBV9 and TRBJ2-3; 9 nucleotides align to TRBD1. The CDR3 is made up of 16 amino acids. Losses at the gene ends were 0 bases for V and 3 bases for J; bases not matched to a gene: 5. Germline lookup yields CDR1 SGDLS and CDR2 YYNGEE. Full variable domain (missing parts from reference TRBV9 and TRBJ2-3): DSGVTQTPKHLITATGQRVTLRCSPRSGDLSVYWYQQSLDQGLQFLIQYYNGEERAKGNILERFSAQQFPDLHSELNLSSLELGDSALYFCASSVALGTGTDTQYFGPGTRLTVL.

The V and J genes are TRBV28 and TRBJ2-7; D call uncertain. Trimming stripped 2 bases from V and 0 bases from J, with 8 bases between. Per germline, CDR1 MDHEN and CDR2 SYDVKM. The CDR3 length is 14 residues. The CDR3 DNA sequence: TGTGCCAGCAGTTTAATGAGGAACTCCTACGAGCAGTACTTC. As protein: CASSLMRNSYEQYF.

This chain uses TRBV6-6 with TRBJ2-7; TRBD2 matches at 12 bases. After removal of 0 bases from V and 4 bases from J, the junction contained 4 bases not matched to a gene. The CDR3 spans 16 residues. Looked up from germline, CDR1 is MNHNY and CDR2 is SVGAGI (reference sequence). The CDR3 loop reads CASSYSTSGRLYEQYF. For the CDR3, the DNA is TGTGCCAGCAGTTACTCGACTAGCGGGAGATTATACGAGCAGTACTTC.

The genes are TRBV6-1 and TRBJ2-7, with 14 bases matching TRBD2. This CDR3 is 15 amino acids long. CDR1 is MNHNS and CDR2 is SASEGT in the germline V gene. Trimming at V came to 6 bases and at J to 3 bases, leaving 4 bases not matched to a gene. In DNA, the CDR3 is TGTGCCAGCAGGGTCGGGACTAGCGGGAGCTACGAGCAGTACTTC. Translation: CASRVGTSGSYEQYF.

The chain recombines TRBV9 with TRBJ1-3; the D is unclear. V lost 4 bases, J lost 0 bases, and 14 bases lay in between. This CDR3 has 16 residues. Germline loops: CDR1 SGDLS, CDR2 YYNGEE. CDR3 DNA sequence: TGTGCCAGCAGCTCTTCAGTTCAGTTCTCTGGAAACACCATATATTTT. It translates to CASSSSVQFSGNTIYF.

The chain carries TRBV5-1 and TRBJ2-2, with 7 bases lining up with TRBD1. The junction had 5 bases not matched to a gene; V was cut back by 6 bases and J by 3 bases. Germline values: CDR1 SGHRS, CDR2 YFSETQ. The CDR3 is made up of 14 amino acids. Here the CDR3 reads CASNTQGDTGELFF. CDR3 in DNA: TGCGCCAGCAACACCCAGGGGGACACCGGGGAGCTGTTTTTT. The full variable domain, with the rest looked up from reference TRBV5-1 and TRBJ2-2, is KAGVTQTPRYLIKTRGQQVTLSCSPISGHRSVSWYQQTPGQGLQFLFEYFSETQRNKGNFPGRFSGRQFSNSRSEMNVSTLELGDSALYLCASNTQGDTGELFFGEGSRLTVL.

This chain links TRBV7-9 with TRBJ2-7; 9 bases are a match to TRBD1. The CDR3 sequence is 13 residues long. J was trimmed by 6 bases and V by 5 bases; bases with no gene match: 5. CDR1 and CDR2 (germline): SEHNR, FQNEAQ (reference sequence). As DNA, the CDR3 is TGTGCCAGCAGCAACGACAGGGGGGGCGAGCAGTACTTC. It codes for CASSNDRGGEQYF.